The sequence of this T cell receptor beta chain was determined in a study of cytomegalovirus exposure and HLA in healthy donors. Study details: A subsequent analysis stated that the 100 to 150 validation repertoires were run on the same platform as the roughly 700 first-cohort repertoires. Study conclusions and caveats: The study recorded 160 or so TCR beta chains that were cytomegalovirus-associated. Most TCR sequences were rare, but some public TCRs occurred in many donors.

This clone was found once. Its antigen is still unknown. From the 120-subject validation cohort, which was separate from the approximately 670-subject first cohort, the donors were drawn. TCRdb keeps only in-frame clones here, not all; method: immunoSEQ multiplex PCR. The sample includes roughly 52,000 clones, about nine tenths of them seen just once. The sample was PBMCs. The TCR was taken from a young man in good health and CMV-seronegative.

The CDR3 region is CASSQSYRGRYEQYF. DNA for the CDR3: TGTGCCAGCAGCCAAAGTTACAGGGGTCGATACGAGCAGTACTTC. The chain joins TRBV14 to TRBJ2-7; 7 bases map to TRBD1. The length of the CDR3 is 15 residues. Germline CDR1 SGHDN, CDR2 FVKESK. The ends lost 2 bases at V and 4 bases at J; junction bases unmatched: 8.